Each of the 16 T cell receptor beta chains below was sequenced from the same sample in a study of a mutant IDH1 vaccine in newly diagnosed glioma. Stated time point: week 5, during vaccination. A 20-mer mutant IDH1 peptide at 300 ug was injected subcutaneously with topical imiquimod. No antigens are known for them. Clones were sequenced by immunoSEQ multiplex PCR, and TCRdb holds only the in-frame ones, with some missing. The top ten hold approximately 2.8% of the sample, which has around 56,000 clones, approximately 80% seen once. The material was PBMCs, obtained from a glioma patient whose treatment included an IDH1 peptide vaccine. The receptors derive from a woman in her late teens or twenties with glioma. Some clones in this sample may be carry-over from other donors' samples.

This clone was observed a few times. In DNA form, the CDR3 reads TGTGCCACCAGCAGAGGGAGAGGAATGCAGCCCCAGCATTTT. Translating gives CATSRGRGMQPQHF. The J gene is TRBJ1-5, the V gene TRBV15; D gene ambiguous. Germline V gives CDR1 LNHNV, CDR2 YYDKDF (reference sequence). The CDR3 has 14 residues. Deletions cut 1 base from V and 7 bases from J, with 11 bases between.

V and J are TRBV5-4 and TRBJ2-2, with no clear D. In germline, CDR1 is SGHNT, CDR2 YYREEE (reference sequence). This CDR3 is built from 13 residues. Trimming took off 5 bases at V and 0 bases at J, with 5 bases between the two ends. The CDR3, as DNA: TGTGCCAGCAGGGTGCCGAACACCGGGGAGCTGTTTTTT. Translating it yields CASRVPNTGELFF.

The genes are TRBV11-3 and TRBJ2-5; D uncertain. V lost 5 bases and J lost 3, with 13 bases in between. The CDR3 runs 14 residues. The germline gives CDR1 SGHNT, CDR2 YENEEA. The CDR3 bases are TGTGCCAGCAGCCCCCCGAGATCCGAAGAGACCCAGTACTTC. Translation: CASSPPRSEETQYF.

This chain links TRBV19 with TRBJ1-3; no clear D. V lost 4 bases to trimming and J lost 0 bases, with 10 bases between them. In germline, CDR1 is LNHDA, CDR2 SQIVND (reference sequence). The CDR3 sequence is 15 residues long. The DNA for the CDR3 is TGTGCCAGTAGTAACGGCCTGGACTCTGGAAACACCATATATTTT. It is translated as CASSNGLDSGNTIYF.

This chain connects TRBV28 to TRBJ1-4; D not certain. V lost 3 bases to trimming and J lost 3 bases, with 14 bases between them. The length of the CDR3 is 16 residues. Germline V CDR1 and CDR2: MDHEN, SYDVKM. The CDR3: CASSLFSPGANEKLFF. Written as DNA, the CDR3 is TGTGCCAGCAGTTTGTTTAGTCCTGGGGCTAATGAAAAACTGTTTTTT.

This clone was observed a single time. The gene calls are TRBV7-9 and TRBJ1-1; D unclear. This CDR3 has 12 amino acids. Germline assignment: CDR1 SEHNR and CDR2 FQNEAQ (reference sequence). V lost 3 bases and J lost 1, with 3 bases in between. CDR3 sequence reads: CASSFGNTEAFF. Written as DNA, the CDR3 is TGTGCCAGCAGCTTTGGGAACACTGAAGCTTTCTTT.

The gene calls are TRBV10-1 and TRBJ2-1; D gene unclear. Germline lookup yields CDR1 WNHNN and CDR2 SYGVQD (reference sequence). Trimming left V 0 bases short and J 6 bases short, with 9 bases between. CDR3 length: 14 residues. The CDR3 sequence: CASSESLGFNEQFF. The CDR3 nucleotides read TGCGCCAGCAGTGAGTCTCTGGGGTTCAATGAGCAGTTCTTC.

The chain couples TRBV28 to TRBJ1-2; 10 bases match TRBD1. V shed 4 bases, J shed 1 base, and the junction held 6 bases outside the gene matches. The CDR3 is 16 residues long. CDR1 and CDR2 (germline): MDHEN, SYDVKM. The CDR3 is CASSSMDRGNNYGYTF. The DNA of the CDR3 is TGTGCCAGCAGTTCAATGGACAGGGGGAATAACTATGGCTACACCTTC.

CDR3 sequence: CASSLTGSHGYTF. The CDR3 nucleotides are TGTGCCAGCAGCTTAACAGGTTCCCATGGCTACACCTTC. The gene calls are TRBV7-9 and TRBJ1-2; TRBD1 is a possible D gene (5 bases). Trimming removed 2 bases at V and 6 bases at J, with 10 bases between. The CDR3 loop spans 13 amino acids. Germline V gene lookup returns CDR1 SEHNR and CDR2 FQNEAQ (reference sequence).

The chain combines TRBV29-1 with TRBJ2-3; D uncertain. This CDR3 spans 11 amino acids. V lost 8 bases and J lost 4, with 10 bases in between. The germline gives CDR1 SQVTM, CDR2 ANQGSEA. CDR3 sequence reads: CSLAVADTQYF. CDR3 bases: TGCAGCCTGGCAGTTGCAGATACGCAGTATTTT.

This chain joins TRBV19 and TRBJ1-3, with TRBD1 matching over 7 bases. The CDR3 is made up of 15 amino acids. Trimming cost V 11 bases and J 2 bases; bases outside gene matches: 12. The germline V gene has CDR1 LNHDA and CDR2 SQIVND (reference sequence). The CDR3 sequence: CAGSDRHIPGNTIYF. The CDR3 DNA follows: TGTGCCGGCTCGGACAGGCACATTCCTGGAAACACCATATATTTT.

This clone was seen just once. J is TRBJ2-3 and V is TRBV7-9, with 9 bases that match TRBD2. Germline values: CDR1 SEHNR, CDR2 FQNEAQ (reference sequence). The junction had 7 bases not matched to a gene; V was cut back by 6 bases and J by 0 bases. This CDR3 region has 16 residues. CDR3: CASRSERGASTDTQYF. CDR3 in DNA: TGTGCCAGCAGGTCCGAGCGGGGGGCTAGCACAGATACGCAGTATTTT.

The chain has TRBV30 and TRBJ2-6; the D gene is possibly TRBD2 (5 bases). Between the trimmed V and J ends, which lost 3 bases and 9 bases, there was a span of 18 bases. The CDR3 sequence is 15 residues long. Germline V lookup: CDR1 GTSNPN, CDR2 SVGIG (reference sequence). The CDR3, as DNA: TGTGCCTGGAGAGATCGGACTCCTCAAATCAACGTCCTGACTTTC. As protein: CAWRDRTPQINVLTF.

The chain links TRBV11-3 to TRBJ2-7; D perhaps matches TRBD1 (6 bases). This CDR3 is 13 amino acids long. Germline values: CDR1 SGHNT, CDR2 YENEEA. V was cut by 0 bases and J by 6 bases, with 9 bases left in between. This chain's CDR3 is CASSLEGASEQYF. Written as DNA, the CDR3 is TGTGCCAGCAGCTTAGAGGGGGCCAGCGAGCAGTACTTC.

The sample holds a few counts of this clone. The chain employs TRBV27 and TRBJ2-2; TRBD1 matches at 12 bases. Losses at the gene ends were 5 bases for V and 6 bases for J; bases not matched to a gene: 7. CDR3 length: 16 residues. The germline V gene encodes CDR1 MNHEY and CDR2 SMNVEV (reference sequence). The CDR3 is CASSPGTGGASGELFF. Written as DNA, the CDR3 is TGTGCCAGCAGTCCCGGGACAGGGGGCGCCTCCGGGGAGCTGTTTTTT.

This chain connects TRBV6-6 to TRBJ2-3; 11 nucleotides line up with TRBD2. Germline values: CDR1 MNHNY, CDR2 SVGAGI (reference sequence). This CDR3 contains 15 residues. With V trimmed by 6 bases and J by 3 bases, 5 bases remained unmatched. DNA of the CDR3: TGTGCCAGCAGCAATACTAGCGGGGGAACAGATACGCAGTATTTT. Protein: CASSNTSGGTDTQYF.